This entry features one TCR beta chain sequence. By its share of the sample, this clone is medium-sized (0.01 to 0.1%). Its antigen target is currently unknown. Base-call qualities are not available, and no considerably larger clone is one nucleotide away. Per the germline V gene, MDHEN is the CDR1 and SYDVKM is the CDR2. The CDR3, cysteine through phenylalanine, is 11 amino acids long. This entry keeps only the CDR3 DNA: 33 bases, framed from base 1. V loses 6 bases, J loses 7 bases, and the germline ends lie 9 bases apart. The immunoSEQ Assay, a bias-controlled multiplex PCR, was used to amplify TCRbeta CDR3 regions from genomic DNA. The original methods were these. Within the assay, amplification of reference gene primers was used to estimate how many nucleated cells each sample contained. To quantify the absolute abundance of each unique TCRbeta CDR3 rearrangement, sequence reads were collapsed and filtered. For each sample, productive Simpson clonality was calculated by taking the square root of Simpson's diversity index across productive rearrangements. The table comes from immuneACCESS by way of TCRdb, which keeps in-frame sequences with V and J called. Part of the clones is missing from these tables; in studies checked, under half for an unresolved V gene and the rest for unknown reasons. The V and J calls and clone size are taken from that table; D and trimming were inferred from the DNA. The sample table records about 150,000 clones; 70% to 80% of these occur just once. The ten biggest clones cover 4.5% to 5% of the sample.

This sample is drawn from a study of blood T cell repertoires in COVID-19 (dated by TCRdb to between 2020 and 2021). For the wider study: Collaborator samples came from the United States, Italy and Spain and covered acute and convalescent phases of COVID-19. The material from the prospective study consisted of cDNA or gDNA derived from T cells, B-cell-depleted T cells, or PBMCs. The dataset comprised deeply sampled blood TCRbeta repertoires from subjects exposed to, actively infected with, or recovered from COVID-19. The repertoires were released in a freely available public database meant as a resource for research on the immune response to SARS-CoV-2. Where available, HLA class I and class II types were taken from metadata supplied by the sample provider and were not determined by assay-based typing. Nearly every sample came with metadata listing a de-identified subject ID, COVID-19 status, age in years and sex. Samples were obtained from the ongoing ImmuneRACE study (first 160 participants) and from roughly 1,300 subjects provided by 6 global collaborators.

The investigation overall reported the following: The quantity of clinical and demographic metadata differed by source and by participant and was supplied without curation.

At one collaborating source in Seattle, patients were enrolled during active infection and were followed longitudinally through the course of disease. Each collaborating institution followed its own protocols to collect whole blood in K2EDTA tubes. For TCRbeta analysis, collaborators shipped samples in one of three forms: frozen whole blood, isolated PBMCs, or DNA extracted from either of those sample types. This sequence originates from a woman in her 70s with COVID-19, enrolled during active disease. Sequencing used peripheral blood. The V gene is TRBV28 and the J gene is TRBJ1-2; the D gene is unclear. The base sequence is TGTGCCAGCAGCCGAGGGTTTGGCTACACCTTC. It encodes CASSRGFGYTF.